A selection of T cell receptor beta chains follows, all from one sample in a study of blood T cell repertoires in COVID-19. The method was immunoSEQ multiplex PCR; TCRdb's version includes in-frame clones alone and lacks a portion of them. The data contain 250,000 to 350,000 clones, roughly 89% of them singletons. The source material was peripheral blood. The receptors were sampled from a man aged 25 to 40 with acute or convalescent COVID-19. CDR3s include the opening cysteine and the closing phenylalanine or tryptophan.

V	CDR3
TRBV5-6	CASSLVVGVGELFF
TRBV10-2	CASSDRRGMDEQYF
TRBV5-5	CASSLGQGNNSPLHF
TRBV5-1	CASSFSWGQQETQYF
TRBV6-5	CASSYYAGGPRGYTF
TRBV5-5	CASSLGSSGGYTF
TRBV7-6	CASSLVPAGGPRNEQFF
TRBV19	CASSIKRAGEQYF
TRBV7-2	CASSRPGQGGEKLFF
TRBV28	CASSPIRDSPGYGYTF
TRBV27	CASSSRSGSNKEQFF
TRBV11-3	CASSLVRGYEQYF
TRBV5-6	CASSLVDRGGSPLHF
TRBV19	CASNEGYRTEAFF
TRBV2	CASSRTGYEQYF
TRBV19	CASGTSIYNEQFF
TRBV3-1/TRBV3-2	CASSLGWGTLHGYTF
TRBV11-2	CASRRGRQGNTQYF
TRBV7-9	CASSPGQGAFSEQFF
TRBV5-8	CASLLLLGVSGGRGETQYF
TRBV7-7	CASSDQGARYNEQFF
TRBV5-4	CASSTGQGLYEQYF